These 15 T cell receptor beta chains originate from one sample sequenced in a study of T cells expressing NK-cell markers. TCRdb re-called the 5' RACE reads; one entry per CDR3 protein, DNA not given. The listing contains a few hundred thousand distinct CDR3 sequences. The sequencing input was blood T cells: a sorted CD56 or NKG2C T cell subset, CD4+ or CD8+ T cells, or bulk PBMC T cells (not recorded which). The receptors originated from a woman aged 45-65 years in good health.

The CDR3 loop is CASRAGTGGRDYGYTF. The rearrangement uses TRBV10-2 and TRBJ1-2; TCRdb's assignment of TRBD1 cannot be checked, as there is no DNA. Germline lookup yields CDR1 WSHSY and CDR2 SAAADI. The CDR3 is 16 amino acids.

This rearrangement joins TRBV27 to TRBJ2-3. CDR3 size: 15 residues. The germline V gene encodes CDR1 MNHEY and CDR2 SMNVEV (reference sequence). CDR3 loop: CASSLGERPTDTQYF.

CDR3 residues: CSVGEGKNTEAFF. The chain recombines TRBV29-1 with TRBJ1-1. The CDR3 has 13 residues. Germline V gene sequence: CDR1 SQVTM, CDR2 ANQGSEA. Using reference TRBV29-1 and TRBJ1-1 for the parts outside the CDR3, the full variable domain is SAVISQKPSRDICQRGTSLTIQCQVDSQVTMMFWYRQQPGQSLTLIATANQGSEATYESGFVIDKFPISRPNLTFSTLTVSNMSPEDSSIYLCSVGEGKNTEAFFGQGTRLTVV.

The chain recombines TRBV9 with TRBJ2-2; the D call from TCRdb, TRBD2, cannot be confirmed without DNA. This CDR3 is 14 amino acids long. Germline V gene lookup returns CDR1 SGDLS and CDR2 YYNGEE. The CDR3 protein is CASSALSGNGELFF.

The chain links TRBV7-9 to TRBJ2-1; TCRdb's D gene call, TRBD2, goes unchecked for lack of DNA. Looked up from germline, CDR1 is SEHNR and CDR2 is FQNEAQ (reference sequence). CDR3 size: 14 residues. CDR3 protein: CASSLVREGREQFF.

The rearrangement links TRBV10-3 to TRBJ2-7; checking the TCRdb D call of TRBD2 is not possible without DNA. CDR1 is ENHRY, CDR2 SYGVKD, per germline. The CDR3 runs to 16 residues. This CDR3 is CAITGIAARSLYEQYF.

V and J are TRBV4-1 and TRBJ1-2; TCRdb's assignment of TRBD1 cannot be checked, as there is no DNA. There are 15 residues in the CDR3. Germline lookup yields CDR1 MGHRA and CDR2 YSYEKL. This CDR3 is CASSQRQGEYVGYTF.

The rearrangement uses TRBV7-9 and TRBJ1-1; there is no DNA to check the TCRdb D call of TRBD1. There are 15 residues in the CDR3. The V gene's germline CDR1 is SEHNR and CDR2 FQNEAQ (reference sequence). The CDR3 protein is CASSLVGGQGGSAFF.

The chain combines TRBV7-6 with TRBJ2-3; no DNA is available, so the TRBD1 call from TCRdb remains unchecked. The V gene's germline CDR1 is SGHVS and CDR2 FNYEAQ. The CDR3 totals 15 residues. This chain's CDR3 is CASSLAWGATDTQYF. Variable domain in full (rest from reference TRBV7-6 and TRBJ2-3): GAGVSQSPRYKVTKRGQDVALRCDPISGHVSLYWYRQALGQGPEFLTYFNYEAQQDKSGLPNDRFSAERPEGSISTLTIQRTEQRDSAMYRCASSLAWGATDTQYFGPGTRLTVL.

J is TRBJ1-1 and V is TRBV12-3 or TRBV12-4; without DNA, the TCRdb call of TRBD1 cannot be checked. CDR3 length: 14 amino acids. CDR3 sequence: CASTFGSGLTEAFF.

The chain has TRBV27 and TRBJ2-3; TCRdb's D gene call, TRBD1, goes unchecked for lack of DNA. The CDR3 totals 15 residues. The germline gives CDR1 MNHEY, CDR2 SMNVEV (reference sequence). This CDR3 reads CASSLERPLTDTQYF.

This chain links TRBV27 with TRBJ2-6; TCRdb designates TRBD1, a call that cannot be tested without DNA. This CDR3 is built from 16 residues. Looked up from germline, CDR1 is MNHEY and CDR2 is SMNVEV (reference sequence). This CDR3 is CASSSWAGSGANVLTF.

V and J are TRBV28 and TRBJ2-7. The V gene's germline CDR1 is MDHEN and CDR2 SYDVKM. This CDR3 has 12 residues. The CDR3 is CASSSGPHEQYF.

The rearrangement links TRBV29-1 to TRBJ2-4; with no DNA, the TCRdb D assignment of TRBD1 cannot be verified. This CDR3 is built from 13 residues. The germline CDR1 and CDR2 sequences are SQVTM and ANQGSEA. CDR3 residues: CSASGSGGNIQYF.

The rearrangement uses TRBV7-7 and TRBJ2-2; TCRdb's assignment of TRBD2 cannot be checked, as there is no DNA. Germline CDR1 and CDR2: SSHAT and FNYEAQ (reference sequence). This CDR3 spans 16 amino acids. The CDR3 sequence is CASSLAQAGATGELFF.